The 31 T cell receptor beta chains listed next were all sequenced from one sample in a study of blood T cell repertoires in COVID-19. Libraries were prepared by immunoSEQ multiplex PCR; TCRdb keeps only in-frame clonotypes and omits some of them. The table shows over 350,000 clones, with roughly 90% occurring only once. The sample taken for sequencing was PBMCs or T cells enriched from blood (not recorded which). The receptors were gathered from a woman under 40 with acute COVID-19.

This chain uses TRBV24-1 with TRBJ1-2; 9 bases agree with TRBD1. Trimming cost V 4 bases and J 7 bases; bases outside gene matches: 9. CDR3 length equals 15 residues. Germline-derived CDR1 and CDR2 are KGHDR and SFDVKD. The CDR3 DNA sequence: TGTGCCACCAGTGACCAAGACAGGGGGTTAGCTGGCTACACCTTC. Protein: CATSDQDRGLAGYTF.

The chain couples TRBV28 to TRBJ1-4; 9 bases align to TRBD1. The CDR3 is 14 residues long. V shed 5 bases, J shed 8 bases, and the junction held 6 bases outside the gene matches. The V gene's germline CDR1 is MDHEN and CDR2 SYDVKM. CDR3 in DNA: TGTGCCAGCAGTCTACAGGGGGCGCAGGAAAAACTGTTTTTT. The encoded protein is CASSLQGAQEKLFF. The variable domain in full, with the rest retrieved from reference TRBV28 and TRBJ1-4, is DVKVTQSSRYLVKRTGEKVFLECVQDMDHENMFWYRQDPGLGLRLIYFSYDVKMKEKGDIPEGYSVSREKKERFSLILESASTNQTSMYLCASSLQGAQEKLFFGSGTQLSVL.

This clone was observed once. This chain links TRBV20-1 with TRBJ1-2; no reliable D call. Trimming cost V 2 bases and J 13 bases, with 14 bases left between them. This CDR3 is built from 11 residues. Germline CDR1 reads DFQATT; CDR2 reads SNEGSKA (reference sequence). The CDR3 DNA reads TGCAGTGCTAGACCCGGGATGAACTTCACCTTC. Its translation is CSARPGMNFTF.

This chain connects TRBV2 to TRBJ1-2; D remains unclear. This CDR3 comprises 14 residues. V lost 4 bases, J lost 0 bases, and 9 bases lay in between. CDR1 and CDR2 from the germline V gene are SNHLY and FYNNEI. The CDR3 DNA is TGTGCCAGCAGTGGAACGGTAGCTAACTATGGCTACACCTTC. Encoded protein: CASSGTVANYGYTF.

This clone was counted once. The chain links TRBV19 to TRBJ1-5; the D gene is possibly TRBD1 (5 bases). This CDR3 spans 13 amino acids. With 3 bases removed from V and 5 bases from J, the gap between germline ends came to 8 bases. Germline V gives CDR1 LNHDA, CDR2 SQIVND (reference sequence). The CDR3 reads CASSMTRDQPQHF. CDR3 DNA sequence: TGTGCCAGTAGTATGACCAGGGATCAGCCCCAGCATTTT.

This chain uses TRBV4-1 with TRBJ1-1; D unclear. From germline, CDR1 is MGHRA and CDR2 YSYEKL. This CDR3 region has 15 residues. V lost 1 base and J 4 bases, leaving 13 bases between the germline ends. CDR3 DNA sequence: TGCGCCAGCAGCCAAGGGTTGGGAGTTAGCACTGAAGCTTTCTTT. It translates to CASSQGLGVSTEAFF.

This rearrangement joins TRBV2 to TRBJ2-5, with TRBD1 as a possible D gene (5 bases). Per germline, CDR1 SNHLY and CDR2 FYNNEI. Trimming took off 8 bases at V and 1 base at J, with 17 bases between the two ends. The CDR3 is made up of 15 amino acids. The CDR3 here is CASRRARTLQETQYF. In DNA, the CDR3 is TGTGCCAGCCGGCGCGCAAGGACACTCCAAGAGACCCAGTACTTC.

This sequence joins TRBV30 and TRBJ1-1, with a possible D match to TRBD1 (6 bases). V gave up 3 bases and J gave up 5 bases, with 13 bases separating them. The CDR3 is 13 residues long. CDR1 is GTSNPN and CDR2 is SVGIG in the germline V gene (reference sequence). Here the CDR3 reads CAWRTGLWTEAFF. For the CDR3, the DNA is TGTGCCTGGAGAACAGGGTTATGGACTGAAGCTTTCTTT.

This sequence joins TRBV7-9 and TRBJ2-1; D is perhaps TRBD1 (6 bases). There are 14 residues in the CDR3. Germline-derived CDR1 and CDR2 are SEHNR and FQNEAQ (reference sequence). V shed 5 bases and J shed 2 bases, with 10 bases lying between them. CDR3 in DNA: TGTGCCAGCAGCGCGACAGGCCCCTACAATGAGCAGTTCTTC. Translating it yields CASSATGPYNEQFF.

The V call is TRBV3-1 (or the pseudogene TRBV3-2), the J call TRBJ1-2; D is undetermined. V was pared by 0 bases and J by 4 bases, with 3 bases between. The CDR3 length is 12 residues. CDR1 LGHDT and CDR2 YNNKEL come from the germline V gene (reference sequence). CDR3 sequence reads: CASSQDIYGYTF. CDR3 in DNA: TGTGCCAGCAGCCAAGACATCTATGGCTACACCTTC.

This CDR3 reads CASSKDRAGGYTF. In nucleotides, the CDR3 is TGTGCCAGCAGCAAGGACAGGGCGGGAGGCTACACCTTC. The chain combines TRBV9 with TRBJ1-2, with TRBD1 matching 8 bases. The CDR3 sequence is 13 residues long. CDR1 is SGDLS and CDR2 is YYNGEE in the germline V gene. The V segment lost 4 bases and the J segment 8 bases; nucleotides outside the gene matches: 7.

V gene TRBV2 combines with J gene TRBJ1-2; 8 bases match TRBD1. The germline V gene has CDR1 SNHLY and CDR2 FYNNEI. V trimming: 5 bases; J trimming: 6 bases; junction bases outside the gene matches: 5. The CDR3 contains 13 residues. CDR3 region: CASSYRGVDGYTF. CDR3 DNA sequence: TGTGCCAGCAGTTACAGGGGGGTTGATGGCTACACCTTC.

This rearrangement joins TRBV5-6 to TRBJ2-7; 9 bases agree with TRBD2. CDR3 length: 16 residues. The J segment lost 0 bases and the V segment lost 1 base, leaving 5 bases of the junction unmatched. Germline values: CDR1 SGHDT, CDR2 YYEEEE. In DNA, the CDR3 is TGTGCCAGCAGCTTGTCACCTAGCGGGGTCTCCTACGAGCAGTACTTC. Translated, it gives CASSLSPSGVSYEQYF.

The chain joins TRBV19 to TRBJ1-5; possible D gene TRBD1, 5 bases. This CDR3 has 14 amino acids. The V gene lost 0 bases and the J gene lost 11 bases, with 14 bases spanning the gap. The germline V gene has CDR1 LNHDA and CDR2 SQIVND (reference sequence). The DNA of the CDR3 is TGTGCCAGTAGTATAGAAGGTTTGGGGGGGGCCCAGCATTTT. It translates to CASSIEGLGGAQHF.

The chain joins TRBV7-3 to TRBJ1-1; D possibly corresponds to TRBD1 (5 bases). Germline V CDR1 and CDR2: SGHTA, FQGTGA. Trimming took off 5 bases at V and 5 bases at J, with 15 bases between the two ends. The CDR3 is made up of 14 amino acids. The CDR3 protein is CASSPTNRGTEAFF. As DNA, the CDR3 is TGTGCCAGCAGCCCGACAAACCGGGGGACTGAAGCTTTCTTT.

The J gene is TRBJ2-3, the V gene TRBV7-9; D perhaps matches TRBD1 (5 bases). The CDR3 length is 15 residues. From germline, CDR1 is SEHNR and CDR2 FQNEAQ (reference sequence). V lost 4 bases and J lost 0, with 11 bases in between. In nucleotides, the CDR3 is TGTGCCAGCAGCTCCGGACACTTTAGCACAGATACGCAGTATTTT. Protein product: CASSSGHFSTDTQYF. The variable domain in full, completed from reference TRBV7-9 and TRBJ2-3, reads DTGVSQNPRHKITKRGQNVTFRCDPISEHNRLYWYRQTLGQGPEFLTYFQNEAQLEKSRLLSDRFSAERPKGSFSTLEIQRTEQGDSAMYLCASSSGHFSTDTQYFGPGTRLTVL.

J is TRBJ2-1 and V is TRBV5-1, with 10 nucleotides matching TRBD2. This CDR3 has 15 amino acids. CDR1 is SGHRS, CDR2 YFSETQ, per germline. Germline trimming cut 1 base from V and 7 bases from J; bases unmatched to any gene: 5. The CDR3 here is CASSLSGGVSNEQFF. The CDR3 nucleotides are TGCGCCAGCAGCTTGAGCGGGGGGGTTTCTAATGAGCAGTTCTTC.

The chain couples TRBV10-3 to TRBJ1-3; TRBD1 matches at 8 bases. The germline CDR1 and CDR2 sequences are ENHRY and SYGVKD. The CDR3 runs 14 residues. The trim removed 9 bases at V and 2 bases at J, leaving 6 bases unmatched. DNA of the CDR3: TGTGCCATAGGACAGGGAGTCGCTGGAAACACCATATATTTT. This encodes CAIGQGVAGNTIYF.

The chain joins TRBV5-1 to TRBJ2-7; TRBD1 aligns across 10 bases. The ends lost 7 bases at V and 6 bases at J; junction bases unmatched: 10. This CDR3 is built from 14 residues. CDR1 and CDR2 (germline): SGHRS, YFSETQ. The CDR3 DNA reads TGCGCCAGCGGCTCCGGGGACAGGGGACGCGAGCAGTACTTC. Translation gives CASGSGDRGREQYF. Variable domain in full (rest from reference TRBV5-1 and TRBJ2-7): KAGVTQTPRYLIKTRGQQVTLSCSPISGHRSVSWYQQTPGQGLQFLFEYFSETQRNKGNFPGRFSGRQFSNSRSEMNVSTLELGDSALYLCASGSGDRGREQYFGPGTRLTVT.

This chain connects TRBV12-3 or TRBV12-4 to TRBJ1-1, with D possibly TRBD1 on 5 matching bases. The CDR3 consists of 13 residues. The V gene lost 7 bases and the J gene lost 8 bases, with 17 bases spanning the gap. CDR3: CASIAQGGWEAFF. In DNA, the CDR3 is TGTGCCAGCATCGCCCAGGGTGGTTGGGAAGCTTTCTTT.

The rearrangement uses TRBV25-1 and TRBJ1-2; perhaps TRBD1 as D (6 bases). The length of the CDR3 is 15 residues. V lost 5 bases, J lost 4 bases, and 17 bases lay in between. Germline V gene sequence: CDR1 MGHDK, CDR2 SYGVNS. DNA of the CDR3: TGTGCCAGCAGTTACAACCCGACAGGCTCCTATGGCTACACCTTC. Translating gives CASSYNPTGSYGYTF.

The V call is TRBV6-2 or TRBV6-3, the J call TRBJ2-4, with D perhaps matching TRBD1 (5 bases). V lost 2 bases to trimming and J lost 0 bases, with 23 bases between them. The CDR3 extends over 20 amino acids. CDR1 and CDR2 (germline): MNHEY, SVGEGT. CDR3: CASSYPRTHGLPEAKNIQYF. CDR3 in DNA: TGTGCCAGCAGTTACCCCCGGACACACGGCCTTCCCGAAGCCAAAAACATTCAGTACTTC.

The chain joins TRBV7-2 to TRBJ1-1; D gene unclear. V was trimmed by 1 base and J by 7 bases, leaving 13 bases between them. CDR3 length equals 14 residues. Germline V gives CDR1 SGHTA, CDR2 FQGNSA. The CDR3 DNA follows: TGTGCCAGCAGCTTAGTGAGTCAGGCTCGTGAAGCTTTCTTT. Translation: CASSLVSQAREAFF.

This chain uses TRBV20-1 with TRBJ1-1; no reliable D call. CDR1 DFQATT and CDR2 SNEGSKA come from the germline V gene (reference sequence). The CDR3 spans 12 residues. Between the trimmed V and J ends, which lost 3 bases and 0 bases, there was a span of 5 bases. This chain's CDR3 is CSASPMNTEAFF. The CDR3 DNA reads as TGCAGTGCTAGTCCTATGAACACTGAAGCTTTCTTT.

The chain couples TRBV24-1 to TRBJ1-2; D is unclear. This CDR3 region has 13 residues. Deletions cut 1 base from V and 6 bases from J, with 8 bases between. The germline gives CDR1 KGHDR, CDR2 SFDVKD. CDR3 residues: CATSDFPPNGYTF. The CDR3 DNA is TGTGCCACCAGTGATTTCCCCCCAAATGGCTACACCTTC.

The V gene is TRBV7-2, the J gene TRBJ2-1; D is possibly TRBD2 (6 bases). The germline CDR1 and CDR2 sequences are SGHTA and FQGNSA. This CDR3 has 13 amino acids. V was trimmed by 1 base and J by 10 bases, leaving 11 bases between them. The CDR3 sequence: CASSLVNSGEQFF. The CDR3 DNA is TGTGCCAGCAGCTTAGTTAACAGCGGGGAGCAGTTCTTC.

The chain joins TRBV9 to TRBJ2-1; 7 bases are shared with TRBD1. CDR3 length: 15 amino acids. Germline CDR1 and CDR2: SGDLS and YYNGEE. J gave up 5 bases and V 4 bases, and 9 bases lay outside the gene matches. The CDR3 region is CASSPARGQDNEQFF. The CDR3 nucleotides read TGTGCCAGCAGCCCAGCAAGGGGGCAGGACAATGAGCAGTTCTTC.

The gene calls are TRBV5-1 and TRBJ2-5; TRBD1 aligns across 7 bases. From germline, CDR1 is SGHRS and CDR2 YFSETQ. This CDR3 spans 15 amino acids. V was clipped by 1 base and J by 2 bases; unmatched bases: 5. CDR3 region: CASSLLGQEQETQYF. The CDR3 DNA reads as TGCGCCAGCAGCTTGTTAGGACAGGAACAAGAGACCCAGTACTTC.

The J gene is TRBJ1-5, the V gene TRBV2; possible D gene TRBD1, 6 bases. Germline CDR1 reads SNHLY; CDR2 reads FYNNEI. The CDR3 has 13 residues. Trimming took off 5 bases at V and 4 bases at J, with 9 bases between the two ends. The CDR3 region has the DNA TGTGCCAGCAGTCGGACAGAGAATCAGCCCCAGCATTTT. Amino acid sequence: CASSRTENQPQHF.

This clone has just one count. The V call is TRBV14, the J call TRBJ2-5; TRBD2 matches at 7 bases. The germline gives CDR1 SGHDN, CDR2 FVKESK. Trimming cost V 4 bases and J 1 base; bases outside gene matches: 18. This CDR3 has 19 amino acids. CDR3 in DNA: TGTGCCAGCAGCCCCTCTCCGACTAGCAGTCCTCATTTCCAAGAGACCCAGTACTTC. It is translated as CASSPSPTSSPHFQETQYF. Based on the CDR3 plus reference TRBV14 and TRBJ2-5, the full variable domain is EAGVTQFPSHSVIEKGQTVTLRCDPISGHDNLYWYRRVMGKEIKFLLHFVKESKQDESGMPNNRFLAERTGGTYSTLKVQPAELEDSGVYFCASSPSPTSSPHFQETQYFGPGTRLLVL.

J is TRBJ2-3 and V is TRBV11-3, with 11 bases fitting TRBD2. CDR1 SGHNT and CDR2 YENEEA come from the germline V gene. V trimming: 5 bases; J trimming: 3 bases; junction bases outside the gene matches: 16. CDR3 length: 19 amino acids. CDR3 bases: TGTGCCAGCAGCCCGAGAGGGGGGCTAGCGGGGGGTCAGACAGATACGCAGTATTTT. It is translated as CASSPRGGLAGGQTDTQYF.